This entry features one T cell receptor beta chain sequence. Its matching antigen is unknown. The record originates from a study of T cell responses to AZD1222 COVID-19 vaccine. About the research overall: Pooling was applied to second doses at about 4 or about 12 weeks. Findings and limits, study-wide: Reports indicate that nearly half of spike-specific TCRs are directed at unmutated variant regions. Among AZD1222 vaccinees, only five to seven were seropositive at baseline. Rises in breadth and depth of Spike-specific TCRs came after two AZD1222 doses.

The CDR3 has 13 residues. Per germline, CDR1 SGDLS and CDR2 YYNGEE. Between the trimmed V and J ends, which lost 3 bases and 0 bases, there was a span of 6 bases. Sequencing used immunoSEQ multiplex PCR; TCRdb keeps in-frame clones, though not all of them. This table has under 140,000 clones, just under 95% appearing once. The clonotype comes from an adult in good health. Material: peripheral blood, obtained on day 0 of AZD1222 vaccination. V is TRBV9 and J is TRBJ1-1; D is unresolved. The DNA for the CDR3 is TGTGCCAGCAGCGCAACAGTGAACACTGAAGCTTTCTTT. Protein sequence: CASSATVNTEAFF. Based on the CDR3 plus reference TRBV9 and TRBJ1-1, the full variable domain is DSGVTQTPKHLITATGQRVTLRCSPRSGDLSVYWYQQSLDQGLQFLIQYYNGEERAKGNILERFSAQQFPDLHSELNLSSLELGDSALYFCASSATVNTEAFFGQGTRLTVV.